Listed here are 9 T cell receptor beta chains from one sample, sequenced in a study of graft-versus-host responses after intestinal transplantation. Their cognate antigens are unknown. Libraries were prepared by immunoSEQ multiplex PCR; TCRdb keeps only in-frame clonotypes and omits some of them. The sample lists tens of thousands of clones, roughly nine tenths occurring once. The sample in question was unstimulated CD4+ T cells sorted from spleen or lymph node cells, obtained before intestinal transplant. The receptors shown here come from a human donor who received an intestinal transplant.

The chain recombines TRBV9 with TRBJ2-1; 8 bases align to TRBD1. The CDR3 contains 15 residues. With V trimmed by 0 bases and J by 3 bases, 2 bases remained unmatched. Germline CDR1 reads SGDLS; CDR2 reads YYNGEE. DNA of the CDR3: TGTGCCAGCAGCGTAGAGGACAGGGTCTACAATGAGCAGTTCTTC. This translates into CASSVEDRVYNEQFF.

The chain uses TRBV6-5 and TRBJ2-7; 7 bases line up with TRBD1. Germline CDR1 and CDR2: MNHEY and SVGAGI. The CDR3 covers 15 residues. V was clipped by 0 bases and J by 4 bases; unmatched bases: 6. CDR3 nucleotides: TGTGCCAGCAGTTACTCGTGGGACAGTGGGTACGAGCAGTACTTC. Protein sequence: CASSYSWDSGYEQYF.

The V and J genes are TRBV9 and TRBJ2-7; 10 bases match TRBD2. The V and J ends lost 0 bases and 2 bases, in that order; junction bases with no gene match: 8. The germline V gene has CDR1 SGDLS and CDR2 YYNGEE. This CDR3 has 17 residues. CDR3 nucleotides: TGTGCCAGCAGCGTAGGGACTAGCGGAATATATACCTACGAGCAGTACTTC. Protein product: CASSVGTSGIYTYEQYF.

The CDR3 here is CASRPQGAGQPQHF. The CDR3 DNA sequence: TGTGCCAGCAGGCCGCAGGGGGCAGGTCAGCCCCAGCATTTT. The genes are TRBV7-2 and TRBJ1-5, with TRBD1 matching over 8 bases. The germline gives CDR1 SGHTA, CDR2 FQGNSA. With 6 bases clipped from V and 6 bases from J, the junction kept 7 bases outside the gene matches. CDR3 length equals 14 residues. The entire variable domain, with the rest obtained from reference TRBV7-2 and TRBJ1-5, is as follows: GAGVSQSPSNKVTEKGKDVELRCDPISGHTALYWYRQSLGQGLEFLIYFQGNSAPDKSGLPSDRFSAERTGGSVSTLTIQRTQQEDSAVYLCASRPQGAGQPQHFGDGTRLSIL.

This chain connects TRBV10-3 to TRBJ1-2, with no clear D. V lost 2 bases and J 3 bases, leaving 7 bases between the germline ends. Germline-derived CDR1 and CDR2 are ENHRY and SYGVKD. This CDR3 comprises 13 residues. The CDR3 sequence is CAISEGRDYGYTF. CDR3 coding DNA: TGTGCCATCAGTGAGGGCCGGGACTATGGCTACACCTTC.

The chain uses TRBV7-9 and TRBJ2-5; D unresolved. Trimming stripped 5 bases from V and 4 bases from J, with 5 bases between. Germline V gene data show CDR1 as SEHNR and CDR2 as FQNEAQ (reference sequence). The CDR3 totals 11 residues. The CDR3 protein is CASSPLETQYF. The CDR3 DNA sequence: TGTGCCAGCAGCCCACTAGAGACCCAGTACTTC.

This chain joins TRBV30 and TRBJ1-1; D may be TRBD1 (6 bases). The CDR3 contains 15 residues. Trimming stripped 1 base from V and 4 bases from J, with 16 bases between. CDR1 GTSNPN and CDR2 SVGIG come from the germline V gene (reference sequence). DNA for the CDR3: TGTGCCTGGAGTGGCAGGGGCGCTAAAGCCACTGAAGCTTTCTTT. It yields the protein CAWSGRGAKATEAFF.

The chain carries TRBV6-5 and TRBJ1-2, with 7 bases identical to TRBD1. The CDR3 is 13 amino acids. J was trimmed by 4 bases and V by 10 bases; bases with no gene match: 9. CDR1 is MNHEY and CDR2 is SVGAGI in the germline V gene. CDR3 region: CATGGTAFYGYTF. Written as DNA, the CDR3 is TGTGCCACCGGAGGGACAGCCTTCTATGGCTACACCTTC.

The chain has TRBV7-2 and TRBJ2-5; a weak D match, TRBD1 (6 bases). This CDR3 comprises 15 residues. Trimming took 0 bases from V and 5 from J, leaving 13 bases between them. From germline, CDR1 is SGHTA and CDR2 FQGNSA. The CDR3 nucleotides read TGTGCCAGCAGCTTAGCACAGGGAGAAGTGGAGACCCAGTACTTC. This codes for CASSLAQGEVETQYF.